This TCR beta chain was recorded in a study of blood T cell repertoires in COVID-19. Study information: Samples of COVID-19 (acute and convalescent) were obtained from the United States, Italy and Spain. The cDNA or gDNA used as material had been derived from T cells, B-cell-depleted T cells, or PBMCs.

Original analysis: Reference gene primer amplification in the assay estimated nucleated cell counts. TCRdb's copy holds only in-frame clones and misses some; the assay was immunoSEQ multiplex PCR. V and J calls and clone size come straight from that table; D and trimming were deduced from the DNA. The sample records about 190,000 clones, around four fifths being singletons. Germline V gives CDR1 MNHEY, CDR2 SVGAGI. The CDR3 has 15 amino acids. The trim removed 2 bases at V and 4 bases at J, leaving 5 bases unmatched. The source of this sequence is a man aged 25-45 years with active or convalescent COVID-19. The sequencing sample was made of peripheral blood. This chain joins TRBV6-5 and TRBJ1-3; TRBD1 aligns across 7 bases. For the CDR3, the DNA is TGTGCCAGCAGTTACGACCGGGACAGCGGAAACACCATATATTTT. Encoded protein: CASSYDRDSGNTIYF.